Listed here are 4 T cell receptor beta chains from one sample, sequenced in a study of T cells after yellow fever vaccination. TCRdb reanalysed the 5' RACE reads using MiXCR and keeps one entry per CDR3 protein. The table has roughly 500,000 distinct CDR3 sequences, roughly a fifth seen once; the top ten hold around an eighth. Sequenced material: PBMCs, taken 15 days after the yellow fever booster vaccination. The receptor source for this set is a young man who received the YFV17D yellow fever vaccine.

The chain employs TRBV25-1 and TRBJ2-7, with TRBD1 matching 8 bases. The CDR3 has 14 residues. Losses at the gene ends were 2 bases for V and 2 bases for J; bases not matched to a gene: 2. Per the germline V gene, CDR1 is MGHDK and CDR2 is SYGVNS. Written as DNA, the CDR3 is TGTGCCAGCAGTGAACAGGGGGCGGCCTACGAGCAGTACTTC. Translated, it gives CASSEQGAAYEQYF.

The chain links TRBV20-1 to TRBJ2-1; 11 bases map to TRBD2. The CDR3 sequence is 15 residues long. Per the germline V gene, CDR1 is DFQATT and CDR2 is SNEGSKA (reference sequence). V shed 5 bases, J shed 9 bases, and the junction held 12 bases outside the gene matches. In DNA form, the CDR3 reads TGCAGTGCTTACAGCGGACTAGCGGGCGGAGGTGAGCAGTTCTTC. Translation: CSAYSGLAGGGEQFF.

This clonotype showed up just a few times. The CDR3 DNA sequence: TGCGCCAGCAGCGAGAACGTTTTAAGCTCCTACAATGAGCAGTTCTTC. Protein: CASSENVLSSYNEQFF. This sequence joins TRBV5-1 and TRBJ2-1; D ambiguous. Germline-derived CDR1 and CDR2 are SGHRS and YFSETQ. The CDR3 is made up of 16 amino acids. The ends were cut back, 4 bases at V and 0 bases at J, with 14 bases in the middle.

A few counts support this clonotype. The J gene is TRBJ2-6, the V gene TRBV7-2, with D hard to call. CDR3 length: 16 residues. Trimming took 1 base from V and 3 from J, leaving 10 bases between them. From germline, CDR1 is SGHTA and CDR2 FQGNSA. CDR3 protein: CASSLGWDLGANVLTF. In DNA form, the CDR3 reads TGTGCCAGCAGCTTAGGGTGGGATCTTGGGGCCAACGTCCTGACTTTC.